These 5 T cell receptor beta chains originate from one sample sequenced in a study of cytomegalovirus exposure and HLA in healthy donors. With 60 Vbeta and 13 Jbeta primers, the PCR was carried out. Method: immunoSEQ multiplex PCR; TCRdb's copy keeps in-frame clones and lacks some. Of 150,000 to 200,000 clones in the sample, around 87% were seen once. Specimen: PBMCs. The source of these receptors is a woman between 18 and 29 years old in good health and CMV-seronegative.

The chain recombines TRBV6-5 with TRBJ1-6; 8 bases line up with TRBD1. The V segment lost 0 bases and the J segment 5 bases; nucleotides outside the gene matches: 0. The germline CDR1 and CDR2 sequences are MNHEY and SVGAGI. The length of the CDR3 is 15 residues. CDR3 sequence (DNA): TGTGCCAGCAGTTACTCGGGACAGGATAATTCACCCCTCCACTTT. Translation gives CASSYSGQDNSPLHF.

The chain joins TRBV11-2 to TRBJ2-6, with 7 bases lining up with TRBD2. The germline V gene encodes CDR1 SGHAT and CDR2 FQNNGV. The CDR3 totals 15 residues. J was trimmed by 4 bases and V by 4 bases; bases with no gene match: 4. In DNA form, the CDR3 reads TGTGCCAGCAGCTGGGGAGGGGACGGGGCCAACGTCCTGACTTTC. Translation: CASSWGGDGANVLTF.

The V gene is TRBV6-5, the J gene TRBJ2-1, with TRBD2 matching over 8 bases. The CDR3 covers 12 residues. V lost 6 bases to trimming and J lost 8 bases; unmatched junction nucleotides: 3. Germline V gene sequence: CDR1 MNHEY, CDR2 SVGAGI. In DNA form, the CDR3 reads TGTGCCAGCAGCCTCGGGAGGGATGAGCAGTTCTTC. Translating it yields CASSLGRDEQFF.

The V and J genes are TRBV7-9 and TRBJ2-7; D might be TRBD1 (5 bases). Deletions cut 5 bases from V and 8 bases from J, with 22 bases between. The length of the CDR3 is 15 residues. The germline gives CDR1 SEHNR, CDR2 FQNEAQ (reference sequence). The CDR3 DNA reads TGTGCCAGCAGCCGACTCGGACAAACCCCACCGCAGCAGTACTTC. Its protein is CASSRLGQTPPQQYF.

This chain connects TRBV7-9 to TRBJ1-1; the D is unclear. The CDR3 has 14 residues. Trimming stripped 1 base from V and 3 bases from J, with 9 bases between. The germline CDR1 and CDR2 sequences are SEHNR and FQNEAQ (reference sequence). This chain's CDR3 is CASSLGAGYTEAFF. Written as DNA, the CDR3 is TGTGCCAGCAGCTTAGGAGCGGGGTACACTGAAGCTTTCTTT. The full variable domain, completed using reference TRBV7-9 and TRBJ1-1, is DTGVSQNPRHKITKRGQNVTFRCDPISEHNRLYWYRQTLGQGPEFLTYFQNEAQLEKSRLLSDRFSAERPKGSFSTLEIQRTEQGDSAMYLCASSLGAGYTEAFFGQGTRLTVV.